This T cell receptor (gamma chain) came from a study of Vδ1+ human thymocytes. Study conclusions and caveats: Thymic TRG and TRD repertoires appeared highly polyclonal, with Gaussian CDR3 length distributions.

Sequences come from RNA converted to cDNA by reverse transcription. Multiplex PCR used pooled V-gene forward primers and a constant-region reverse primer to amplify CDR3s. TCRdb re-called the multiplex PCR reads through CATT. The table shows more than 25,000 gamma-chain clones, with about a fifth occurring only once. This clone was observed a few times. Its antigen remains unidentified. This sample also contains other DNA sequences that code for the same CDR3. Germline V gene sequence: CDR1 GITISATS, CDR2 ISYDGTV (reference sequence). The junction had 1 base not matched to a gene; V was cut back by 2 bases and J by 6 bases. The CDR3 is made up of 15 amino acids.

The clonotype was recovered from a boy younger than two who had congenital heart surgery. Sequenced material: Vdelta1+ gamma-delta thymocytes from the thymus. The subset here: FACS-sorted CD3+ TCRalphabeta- TCRVdelta1+ TCRVdelta2- thymocytes. This chain uses TRGV9 with TRGJP. CDR3 sequence (DNA): TGTGCCTTGTGGGAGGGAGAGTTGGGCAAAAAAATCAAGGTATTT. This encodes CALWEGELGKKIKVF.